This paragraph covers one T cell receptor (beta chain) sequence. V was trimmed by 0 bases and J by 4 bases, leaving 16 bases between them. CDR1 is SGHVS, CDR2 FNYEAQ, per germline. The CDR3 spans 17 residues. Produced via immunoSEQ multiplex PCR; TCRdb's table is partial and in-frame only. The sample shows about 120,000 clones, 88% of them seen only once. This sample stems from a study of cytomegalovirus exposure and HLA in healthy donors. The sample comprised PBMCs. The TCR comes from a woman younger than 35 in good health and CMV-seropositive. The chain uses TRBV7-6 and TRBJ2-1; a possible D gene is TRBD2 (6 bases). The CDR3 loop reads CASSLARRELGYNEQFF. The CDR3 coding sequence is TGTGCCAGCAGCTTAGCGCGTCGGGAGTTAGGGTACAATGAGCAGTTCTTC.